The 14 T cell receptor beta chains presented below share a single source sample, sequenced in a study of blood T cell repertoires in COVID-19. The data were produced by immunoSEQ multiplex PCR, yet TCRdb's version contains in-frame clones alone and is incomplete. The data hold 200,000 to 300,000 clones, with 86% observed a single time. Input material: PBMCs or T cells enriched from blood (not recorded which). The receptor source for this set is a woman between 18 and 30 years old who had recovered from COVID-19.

CDR3 protein: CASSQGGRVGNTIYF. The CDR3 region has the DNA TGCGCCAGCAGCCAAGGTGGGCGGGTTGGAAACACCATATATTTT. The V and J genes are TRBV4-3 and TRBJ1-3; no firm D call. V was shortened by 1 base and J by 3 bases, with 10 bases between the two germline ends. The germline V gene encodes CDR1 LGHNA and CDR2 YSLEER. There are 15 residues in the CDR3.

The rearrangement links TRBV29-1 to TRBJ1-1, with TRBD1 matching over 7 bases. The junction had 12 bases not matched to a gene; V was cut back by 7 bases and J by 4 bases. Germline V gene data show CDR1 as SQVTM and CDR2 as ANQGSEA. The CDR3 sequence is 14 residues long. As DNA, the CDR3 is TGCAGCGGTGTAGCGACAGGGACTCTCACTGAAGCTTTCTTT. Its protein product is CSGVATGTLTEAFF.

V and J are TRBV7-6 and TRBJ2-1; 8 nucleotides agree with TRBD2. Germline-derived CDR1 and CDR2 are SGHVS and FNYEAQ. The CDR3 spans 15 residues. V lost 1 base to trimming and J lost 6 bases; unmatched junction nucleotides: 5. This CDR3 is CASSLGSGGLNEQFF. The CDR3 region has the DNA TGTGCCAGCAGCTTAGGGAGCGGGGGCCTCAATGAGCAGTTCTTC.

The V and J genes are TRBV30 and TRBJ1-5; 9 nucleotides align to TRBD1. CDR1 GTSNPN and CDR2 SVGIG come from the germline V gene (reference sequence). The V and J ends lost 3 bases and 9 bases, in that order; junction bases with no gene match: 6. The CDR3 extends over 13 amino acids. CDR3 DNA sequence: TGTGCCTGGAGAACAGGGGGCGCCGGGCCCCAGCATTTT. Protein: CAWRTGGAGPQHF.

Here the CDR3 DNA reads TGTGCCAGCAGTCGGGACAGGGGCATCAACGAGCAGTACTTC. Its protein product is CASSRDRGINEQYF. The chain uses TRBV28 and TRBJ2-7; 10 bases fit TRBD1. This CDR3 spans 14 amino acids. Per germline, CDR1 MDHEN and CDR2 SYDVKM. V lost 5 bases to trimming and J lost 5 bases; unmatched junction nucleotides: 6.

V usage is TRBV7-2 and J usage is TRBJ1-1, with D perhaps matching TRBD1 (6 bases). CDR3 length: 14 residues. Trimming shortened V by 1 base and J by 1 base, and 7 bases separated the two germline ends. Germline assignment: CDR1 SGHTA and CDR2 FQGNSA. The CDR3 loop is CASSLVGGNTEAFF. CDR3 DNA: TGTGCCAGCAGCTTAGTAGGGGGGAACACTGAAGCTTTCTTT.

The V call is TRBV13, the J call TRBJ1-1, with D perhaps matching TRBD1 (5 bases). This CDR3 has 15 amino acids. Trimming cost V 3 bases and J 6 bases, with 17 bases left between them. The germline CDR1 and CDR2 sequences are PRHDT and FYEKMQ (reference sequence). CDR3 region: CASSFGGEGVPEAFF. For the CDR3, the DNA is TGTGCCAGCAGCTTCGGAGGGGAAGGGGTCCCTGAAGCTTTCTTT. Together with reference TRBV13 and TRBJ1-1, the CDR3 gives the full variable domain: AAGVIQSPRHLIKEKRETATLKCYPIPRHDTVYWYQQGPGQDPQFLISFYEKMQSDKGSIPDRFSAQQFSDYHSELNMSSLELGDSALYFCASSFGGEGVPEAFFGQGTRLTVV.

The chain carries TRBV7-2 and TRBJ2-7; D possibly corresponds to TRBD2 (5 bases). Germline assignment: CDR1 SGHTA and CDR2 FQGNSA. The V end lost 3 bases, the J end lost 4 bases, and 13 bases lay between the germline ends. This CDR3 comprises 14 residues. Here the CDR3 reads CASSFKSGTYEQYF. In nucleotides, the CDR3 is TGTGCCAGCAGCTTTAAATCGGGAACATACGAGCAGTACTTC.

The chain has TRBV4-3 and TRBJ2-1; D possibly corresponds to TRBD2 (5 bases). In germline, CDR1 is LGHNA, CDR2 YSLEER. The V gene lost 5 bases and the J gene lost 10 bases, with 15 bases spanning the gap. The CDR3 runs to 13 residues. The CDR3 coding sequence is TGCGCCAGCAGCTCCCACCTACCGGGGGAGCAGTTCTTC. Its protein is CASSSHLPGEQFF.

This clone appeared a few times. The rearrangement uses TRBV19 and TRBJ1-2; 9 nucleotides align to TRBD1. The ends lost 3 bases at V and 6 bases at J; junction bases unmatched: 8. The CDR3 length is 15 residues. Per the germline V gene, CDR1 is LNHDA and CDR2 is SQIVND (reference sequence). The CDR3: CASSIMDRGLDGYTF. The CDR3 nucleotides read TGTGCCAGTAGTATTATGGACAGGGGACTTGATGGCTACACCTTC.

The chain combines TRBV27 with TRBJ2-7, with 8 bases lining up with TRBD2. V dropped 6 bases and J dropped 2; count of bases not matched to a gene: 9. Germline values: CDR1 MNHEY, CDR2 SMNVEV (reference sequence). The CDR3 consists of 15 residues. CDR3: CASSPGIAGTYEQYF. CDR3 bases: TGTGCCAGCAGCCCTGGGATAGCGGGAACCTACGAGCAGTACTTC.

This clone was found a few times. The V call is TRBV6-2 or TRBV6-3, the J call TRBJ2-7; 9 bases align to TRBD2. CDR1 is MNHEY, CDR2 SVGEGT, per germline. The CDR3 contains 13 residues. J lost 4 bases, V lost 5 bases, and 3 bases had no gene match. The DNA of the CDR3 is TGTGCCAGCAGTCGACTAGCGGCTTACGAGCAGTACTTC. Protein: CASSRLAAYEQYF.

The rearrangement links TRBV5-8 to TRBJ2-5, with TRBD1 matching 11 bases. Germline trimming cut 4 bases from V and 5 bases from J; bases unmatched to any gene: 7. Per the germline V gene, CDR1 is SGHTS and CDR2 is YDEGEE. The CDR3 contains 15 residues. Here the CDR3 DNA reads TGTGCCAGCAGCCAAAGGACAGGGGGCCAGGAGACCCAGTACTTC. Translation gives CASSQRTGGQETQYF.

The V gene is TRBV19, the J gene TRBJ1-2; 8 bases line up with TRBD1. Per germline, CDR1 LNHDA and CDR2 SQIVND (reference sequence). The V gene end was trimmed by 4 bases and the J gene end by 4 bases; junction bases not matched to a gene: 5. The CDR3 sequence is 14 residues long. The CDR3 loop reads CASSRGQGAYGYTF. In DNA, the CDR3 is TGTGCCAGTAGTAGAGGACAGGGCGCCTATGGCTACACCTTC.